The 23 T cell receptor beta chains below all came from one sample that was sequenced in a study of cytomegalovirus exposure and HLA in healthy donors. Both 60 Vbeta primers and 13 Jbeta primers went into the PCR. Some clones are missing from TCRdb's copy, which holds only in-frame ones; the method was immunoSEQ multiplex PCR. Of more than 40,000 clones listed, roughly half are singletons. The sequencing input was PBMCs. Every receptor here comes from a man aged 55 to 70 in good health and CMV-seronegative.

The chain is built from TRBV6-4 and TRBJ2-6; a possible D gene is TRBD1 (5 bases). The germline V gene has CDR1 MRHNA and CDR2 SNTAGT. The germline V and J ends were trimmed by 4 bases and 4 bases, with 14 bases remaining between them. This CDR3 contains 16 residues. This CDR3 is CASSAAPGQGANVLTF. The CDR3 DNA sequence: TGTGCCAGCAGTGCCGCCCCAGGGCAAGGGGCCAACGTCCTGACTTTC.

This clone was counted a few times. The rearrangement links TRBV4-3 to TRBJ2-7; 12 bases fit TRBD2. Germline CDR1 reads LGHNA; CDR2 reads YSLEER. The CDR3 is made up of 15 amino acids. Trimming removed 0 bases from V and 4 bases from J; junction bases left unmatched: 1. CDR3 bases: TGCGCCAGCAGCCAAGAGACTAGCGGGAGATACGAGCAGTACTTC. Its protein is CASSQETSGRYEQYF.

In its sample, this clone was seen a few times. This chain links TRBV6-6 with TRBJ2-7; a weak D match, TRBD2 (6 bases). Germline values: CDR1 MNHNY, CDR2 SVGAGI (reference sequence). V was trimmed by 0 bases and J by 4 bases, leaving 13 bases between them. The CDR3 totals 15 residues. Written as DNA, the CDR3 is TGTGCCAGCAGTTACTCGGCGGGGACCTCTTACGAGCAGTACTTC. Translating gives CASSYSAGTSYEQYF.

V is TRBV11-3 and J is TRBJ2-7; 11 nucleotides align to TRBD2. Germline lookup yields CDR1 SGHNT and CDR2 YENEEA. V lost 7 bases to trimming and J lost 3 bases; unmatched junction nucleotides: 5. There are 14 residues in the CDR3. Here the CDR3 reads CASKGLAVLYEQYF. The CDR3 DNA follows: TGTGCCAGCAAGGGACTAGCGGTGCTCTACGAGCAGTACTTC.

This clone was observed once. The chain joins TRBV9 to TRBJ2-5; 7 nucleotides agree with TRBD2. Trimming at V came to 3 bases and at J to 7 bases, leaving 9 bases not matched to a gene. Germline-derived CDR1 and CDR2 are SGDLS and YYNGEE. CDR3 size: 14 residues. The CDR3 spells CASSGGGRGGTQYF. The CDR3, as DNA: TGTGCCAGCAGCGGGGGGGGAAGGGGCGGGACCCAGTACTTC.

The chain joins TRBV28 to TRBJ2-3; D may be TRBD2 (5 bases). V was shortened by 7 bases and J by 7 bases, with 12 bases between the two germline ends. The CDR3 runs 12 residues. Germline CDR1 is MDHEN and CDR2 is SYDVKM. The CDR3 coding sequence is TGTGCCAGCACAAGCGGAGTTAATACGCAGTATTTT. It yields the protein CASTSGVNTQYF.

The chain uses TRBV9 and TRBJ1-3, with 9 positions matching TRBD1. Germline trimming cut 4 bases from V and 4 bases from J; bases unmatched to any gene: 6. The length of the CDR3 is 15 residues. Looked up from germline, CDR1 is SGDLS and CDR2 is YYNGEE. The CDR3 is CASSTQGAGGNTIYF. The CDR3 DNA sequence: TGTGCCAGCAGCACACAGGGGGCAGGAGGAAACACCATATATTTT.

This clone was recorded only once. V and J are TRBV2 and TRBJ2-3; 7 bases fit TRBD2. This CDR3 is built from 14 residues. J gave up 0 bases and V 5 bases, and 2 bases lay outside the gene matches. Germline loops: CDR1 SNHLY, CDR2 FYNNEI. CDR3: CASSFSGSTDTQYF. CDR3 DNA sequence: TGTGCCAGCAGTTTTAGCGGGAGCACAGATACGCAGTATTTT.

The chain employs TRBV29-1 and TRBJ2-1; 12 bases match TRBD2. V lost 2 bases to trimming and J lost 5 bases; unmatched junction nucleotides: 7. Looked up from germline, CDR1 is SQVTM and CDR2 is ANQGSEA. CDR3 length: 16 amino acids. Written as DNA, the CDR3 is TGCAGCGTTGAACTAGCGGGAGGGCCCCTGCACAATGAGCAGTTCTTC. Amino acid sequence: CSVELAGGPLHNEQFF.

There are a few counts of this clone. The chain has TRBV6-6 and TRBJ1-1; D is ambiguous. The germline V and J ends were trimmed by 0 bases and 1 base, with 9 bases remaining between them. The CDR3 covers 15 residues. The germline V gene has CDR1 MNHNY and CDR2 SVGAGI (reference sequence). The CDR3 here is CASSYSIAGNTEAFF. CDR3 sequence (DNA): TGTGCCAGCAGTTACTCGATTGCAGGGAACACTGAAGCTTTCTTT.

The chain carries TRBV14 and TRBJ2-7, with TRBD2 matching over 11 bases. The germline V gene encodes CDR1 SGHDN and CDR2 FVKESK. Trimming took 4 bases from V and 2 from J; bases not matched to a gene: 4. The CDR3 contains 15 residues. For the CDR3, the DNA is TGTGCCAGCAGCCGTGGGACTAGCGGTACCTACGAGCAGTACTTC. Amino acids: CASSRGTSGTYEQYF.

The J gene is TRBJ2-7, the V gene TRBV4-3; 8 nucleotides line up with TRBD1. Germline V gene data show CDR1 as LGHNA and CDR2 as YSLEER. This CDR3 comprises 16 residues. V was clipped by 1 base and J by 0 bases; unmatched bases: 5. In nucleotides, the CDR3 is TGCGCCAGCAGCCAAGGGACAGGGACCCCCTCCTACGAGCAGTACTTC. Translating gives CASSQGTGTPSYEQYF.

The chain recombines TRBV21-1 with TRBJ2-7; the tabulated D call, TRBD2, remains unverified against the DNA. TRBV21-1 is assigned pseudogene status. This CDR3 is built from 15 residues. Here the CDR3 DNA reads TGTGCCAGAAGGAACCGGGAAGATCAAGCCTACGAGCAGTACTTC. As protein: CARRNREDQAYEQYF.

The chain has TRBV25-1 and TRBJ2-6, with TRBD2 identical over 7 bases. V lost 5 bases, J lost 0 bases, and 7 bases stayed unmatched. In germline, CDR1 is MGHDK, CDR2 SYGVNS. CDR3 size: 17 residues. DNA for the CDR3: TGTGCCAGCAGTTCGTTAGCGGGCATCTCTGGGGCCAACGTCCTGACTTTC. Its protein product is CASSSLAGISGANVLTF.

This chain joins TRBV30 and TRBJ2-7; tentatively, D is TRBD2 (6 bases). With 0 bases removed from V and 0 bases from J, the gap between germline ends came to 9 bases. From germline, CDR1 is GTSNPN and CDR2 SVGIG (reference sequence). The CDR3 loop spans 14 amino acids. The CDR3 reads CAWSVLLASYEQYF. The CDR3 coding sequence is TGTGCCTGGAGTGTACTACTAGCCTCCTACGAGCAGTACTTC.

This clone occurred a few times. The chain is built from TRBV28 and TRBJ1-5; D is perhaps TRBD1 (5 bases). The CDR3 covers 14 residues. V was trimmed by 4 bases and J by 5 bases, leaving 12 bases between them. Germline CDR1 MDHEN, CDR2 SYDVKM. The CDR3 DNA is TGTGCCAGCAGTTCCGCAGGGATCGATCAGCCCCAGCATTTT. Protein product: CASSSAGIDQPQHF.

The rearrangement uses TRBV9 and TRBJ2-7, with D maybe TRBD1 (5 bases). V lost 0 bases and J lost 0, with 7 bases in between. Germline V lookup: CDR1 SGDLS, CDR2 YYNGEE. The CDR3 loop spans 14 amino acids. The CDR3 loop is CASSVGGPSYEQYF. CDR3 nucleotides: TGTGCCAGCAGCGTAGGGGGCCCCTCCTACGAGCAGTACTTC. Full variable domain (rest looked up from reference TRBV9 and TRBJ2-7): DSGVTQTPKHLITATGQRVTLRCSPRSGDLSVYWYQQSLDQGLQFLIQYYNGEERAKGNILERFSAQQFPDLHSELNLSSLELGDSALYFCASSVGGPSYEQYFGPGTRLTVT.

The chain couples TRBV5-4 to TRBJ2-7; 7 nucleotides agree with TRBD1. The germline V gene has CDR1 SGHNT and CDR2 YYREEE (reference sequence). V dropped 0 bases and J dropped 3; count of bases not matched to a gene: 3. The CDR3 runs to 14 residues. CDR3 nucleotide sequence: TGTGCCAGCAGCTTGGAGTCAGGGGGCTACGAGCAGTACTTC. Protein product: CASSLESGGYEQYF.

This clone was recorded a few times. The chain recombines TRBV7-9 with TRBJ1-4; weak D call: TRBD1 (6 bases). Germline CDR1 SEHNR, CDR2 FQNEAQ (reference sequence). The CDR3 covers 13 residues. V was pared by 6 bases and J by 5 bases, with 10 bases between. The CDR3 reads CASSRQENEKLFF. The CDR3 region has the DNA TGTGCCAGCAGTCGACAGGAGAATGAAAAACTGTTTTTT.

CDR3 residues: CASSLGTSGASTDTQYF. Written as DNA, the CDR3 is TGTGCCAGCAGCTTGGGGACTAGCGGGGCCAGCACAGATACGCAGTATTTT. The chain recombines TRBV7-2 with TRBJ2-3; 13 bases align to TRBD2. Germline V gives CDR1 SGHTA, CDR2 FQGNSA. This CDR3 has 17 amino acids. The trim removed 3 bases at V and 0 bases at J, leaving 3 bases unmatched.

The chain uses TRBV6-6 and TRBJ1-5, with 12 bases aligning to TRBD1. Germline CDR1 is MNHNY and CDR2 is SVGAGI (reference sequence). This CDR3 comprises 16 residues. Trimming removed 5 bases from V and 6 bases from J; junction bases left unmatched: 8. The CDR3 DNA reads TGTGCCAGCAGTGCTCCGGGACAGGGGGCACGTCAGCCCCAGCATTTT. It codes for CASSAPGQGARQPQHF.

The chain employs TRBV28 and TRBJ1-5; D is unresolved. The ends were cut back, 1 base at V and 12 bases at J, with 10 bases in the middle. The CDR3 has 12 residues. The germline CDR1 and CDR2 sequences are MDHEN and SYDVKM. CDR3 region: CASSLLWSYQHF. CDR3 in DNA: TGTGCCAGCAGTTTATTGTGGAGCTACCAGCATTTT.

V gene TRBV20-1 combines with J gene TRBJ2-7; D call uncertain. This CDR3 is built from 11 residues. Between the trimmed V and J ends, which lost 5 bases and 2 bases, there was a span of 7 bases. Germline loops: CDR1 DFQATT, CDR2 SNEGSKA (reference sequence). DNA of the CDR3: TGCAGTGCTTTTTTAACCTACGAGCAGTACTTC. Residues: CSAFLTYEQYF.